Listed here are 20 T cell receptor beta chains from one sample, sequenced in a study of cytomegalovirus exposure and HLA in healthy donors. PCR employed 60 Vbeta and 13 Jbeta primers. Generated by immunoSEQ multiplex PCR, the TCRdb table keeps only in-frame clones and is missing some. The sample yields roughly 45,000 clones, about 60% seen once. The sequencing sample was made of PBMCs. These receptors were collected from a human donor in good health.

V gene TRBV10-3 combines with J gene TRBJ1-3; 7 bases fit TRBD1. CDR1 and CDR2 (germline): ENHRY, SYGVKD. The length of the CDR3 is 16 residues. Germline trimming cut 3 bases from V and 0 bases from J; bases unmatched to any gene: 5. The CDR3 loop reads CAISEGTAFSGNTIYF. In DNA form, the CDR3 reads TGTGCCATCAGTGAAGGGACAGCCTTCTCTGGAAACACCATATATTTT.

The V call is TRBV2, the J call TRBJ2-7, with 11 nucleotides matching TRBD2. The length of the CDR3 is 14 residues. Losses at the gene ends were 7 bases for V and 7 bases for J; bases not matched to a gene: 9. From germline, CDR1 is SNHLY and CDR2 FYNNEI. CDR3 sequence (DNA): TGTGCCAGCAACCGGGGACTAGCGGTCCGGGAGCAGTACTTC. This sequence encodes CASNRGLAVREQYF.

CDR3 DNA sequence: TGTGCCAGCAGCCCACGGTATGAAGTGAGGAATTCACCCCTCCACTTT. Translated: CASSPRYEVRNSPLHF. The chain recombines TRBV7-2 with TRBJ1-6; D not resolved. The germline V gene encodes CDR1 SGHTA and CDR2 FQGNSA. The germline V and J ends were trimmed by 5 bases and 7 bases, with 18 bases remaining between them. This CDR3 is 16 amino acids long.

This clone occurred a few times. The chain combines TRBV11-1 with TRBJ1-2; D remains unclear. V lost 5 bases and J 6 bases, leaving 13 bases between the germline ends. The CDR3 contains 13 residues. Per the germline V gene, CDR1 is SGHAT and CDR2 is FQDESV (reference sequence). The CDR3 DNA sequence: TGTGCCAGCAGCCCACGCCCCCGGGATGGCTACACCTTC. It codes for CASSPRPRDGYTF.

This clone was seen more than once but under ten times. CDR3 in DNA: TGTGCCAGCACCACGCTGAGGGGGCGGACTGAAGCTTTCTTT. Translation: CASTTLRGRTEAFF. V is TRBV5-8 and J is TRBJ1-1, with 7 bases aligning to TRBD1. Germline V gene lookup returns CDR1 SGHTS and CDR2 YDEGEE. The CDR3 is 14 residues long. The V segment lost 6 bases and the J segment 5 bases; nucleotides outside the gene matches: 10.

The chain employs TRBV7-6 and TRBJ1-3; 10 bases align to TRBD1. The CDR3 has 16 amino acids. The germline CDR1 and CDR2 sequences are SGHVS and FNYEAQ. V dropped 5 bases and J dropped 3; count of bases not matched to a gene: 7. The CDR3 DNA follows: TGTGCCAGCAGCCCAGACAGGGGGCTGTATGGAAACACCATATATTTT. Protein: CASSPDRGLYGNTIYF.

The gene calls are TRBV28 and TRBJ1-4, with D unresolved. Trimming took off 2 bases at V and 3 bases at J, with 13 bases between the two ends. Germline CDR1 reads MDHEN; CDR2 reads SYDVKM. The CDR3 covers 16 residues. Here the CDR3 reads CASSLNRGEANEKLFF. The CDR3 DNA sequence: TGTGCCAGCAGTTTAAATCGTGGGGAGGCTAATGAAAAACTGTTTTTT. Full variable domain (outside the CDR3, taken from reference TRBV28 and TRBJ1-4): DVKVTQSSRYLVKRTGEKVFLECVQDMDHENMFWYRQDPGLGLRLIYFSYDVKMKEKGDIPEGYSVSREKKERFSLILESASTNQTSMYLCASSLNRGEANEKLFFGSGTQLSVL.

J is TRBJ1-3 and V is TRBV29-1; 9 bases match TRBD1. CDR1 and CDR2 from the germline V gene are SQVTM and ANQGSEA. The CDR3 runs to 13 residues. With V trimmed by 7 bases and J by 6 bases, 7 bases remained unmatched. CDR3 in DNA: TGCAGCGACCGGACAGGGGTGGAAAACACCATATATTTT. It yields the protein CSDRTGVENTIYF.

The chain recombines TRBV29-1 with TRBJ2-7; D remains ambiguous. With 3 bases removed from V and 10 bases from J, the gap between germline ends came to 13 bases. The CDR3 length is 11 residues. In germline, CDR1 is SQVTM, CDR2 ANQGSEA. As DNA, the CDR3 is TGCAGCGTTGACACCTCCGGGTTACAGTACTTC. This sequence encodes CSVDTSGLQYF.

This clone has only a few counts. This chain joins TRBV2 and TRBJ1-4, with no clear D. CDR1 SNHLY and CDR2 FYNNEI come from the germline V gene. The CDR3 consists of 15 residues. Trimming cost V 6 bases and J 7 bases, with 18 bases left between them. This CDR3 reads CASSGPGGSGEKLFF. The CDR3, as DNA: TGTGCCAGCAGCGGGCCCGGCGGGTCCGGTGAAAAACTGTTTTTT.

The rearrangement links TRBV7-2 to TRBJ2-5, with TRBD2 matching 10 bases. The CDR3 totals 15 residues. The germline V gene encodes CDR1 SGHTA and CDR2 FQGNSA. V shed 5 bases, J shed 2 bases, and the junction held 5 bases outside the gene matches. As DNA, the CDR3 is TGTGCCAGCAGCCGACTAGCGGGTCTTCAAGAGACCCAGTACTTC. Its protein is CASSRLAGLQETQYF. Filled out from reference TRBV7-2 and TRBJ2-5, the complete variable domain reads GAGVSQSPSNKVTEKGKDVELRCDPISGHTALYWYRQSLGQGLEFLIYFQGNSAPDKSGLPSDRFSAERTGGSVSTLTIQRTQQEDSAVYLCASSRLAGLQETQYFGPGTRLLVL.

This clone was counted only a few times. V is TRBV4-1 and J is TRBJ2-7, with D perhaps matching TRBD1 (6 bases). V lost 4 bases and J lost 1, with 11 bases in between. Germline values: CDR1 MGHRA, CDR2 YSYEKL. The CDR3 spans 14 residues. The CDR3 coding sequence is TGCGCCAGCAGCCGCTCCACAGGGTCCTACGAGCAGTACTTC. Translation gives CASSRSTGSYEQYF.

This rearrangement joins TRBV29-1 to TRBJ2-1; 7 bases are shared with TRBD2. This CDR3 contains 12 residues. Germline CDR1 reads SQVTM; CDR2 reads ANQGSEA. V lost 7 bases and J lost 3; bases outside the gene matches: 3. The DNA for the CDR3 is TGCAGCGGGGGGGGTAACTACAATGAGCAGTTCTTC. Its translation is CSGGGNYNEQFF.

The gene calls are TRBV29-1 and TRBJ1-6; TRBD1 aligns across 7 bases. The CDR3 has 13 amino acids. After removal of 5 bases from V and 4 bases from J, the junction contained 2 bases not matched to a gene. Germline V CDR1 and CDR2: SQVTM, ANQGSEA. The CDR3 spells CSVQQGYNSPLHF. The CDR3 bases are TGCAGCGTTCAACAGGGGTATAATTCACCCCTCCACTTT.

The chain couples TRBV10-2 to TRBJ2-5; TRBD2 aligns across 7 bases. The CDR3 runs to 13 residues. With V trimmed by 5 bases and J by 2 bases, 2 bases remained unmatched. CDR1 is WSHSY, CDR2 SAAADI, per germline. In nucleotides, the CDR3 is TGCGCCAGCAGTATTAGCGGGCAAGAGACCCAGTACTTC. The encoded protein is CASSISGQETQYF.

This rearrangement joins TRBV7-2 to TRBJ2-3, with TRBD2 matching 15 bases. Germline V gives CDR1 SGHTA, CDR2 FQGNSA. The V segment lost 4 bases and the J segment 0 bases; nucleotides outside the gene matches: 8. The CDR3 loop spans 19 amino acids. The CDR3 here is CASSSGGLAGGTSTDTQYF. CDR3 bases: TGTGCCAGCAGCTCCGGGGGACTAGCGGGGGGTACTAGCACAGATACGCAGTATTTT.

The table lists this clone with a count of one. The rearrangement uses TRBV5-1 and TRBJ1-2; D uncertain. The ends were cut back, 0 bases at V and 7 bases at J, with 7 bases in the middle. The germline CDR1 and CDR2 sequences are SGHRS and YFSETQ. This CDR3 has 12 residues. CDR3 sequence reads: CASSLGRFGYTF. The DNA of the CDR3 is TGCGCCAGCAGCTTGGGGCGGTTTGGCTACACCTTC.

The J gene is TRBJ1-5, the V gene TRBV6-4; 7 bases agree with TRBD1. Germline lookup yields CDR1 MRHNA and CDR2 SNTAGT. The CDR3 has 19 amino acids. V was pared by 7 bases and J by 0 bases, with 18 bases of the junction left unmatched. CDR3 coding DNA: TGTGCCAGCACGACCAGGGACAGCCAGAATCGGGGTAGCAATCAGCCCCAGCATTTT. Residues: CASTTRDSQNRGSNQPQHF.

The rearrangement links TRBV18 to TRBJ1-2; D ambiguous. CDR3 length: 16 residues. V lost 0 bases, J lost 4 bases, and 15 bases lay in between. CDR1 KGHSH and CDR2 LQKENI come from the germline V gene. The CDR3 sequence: CASSPPSLRSGYGYTF. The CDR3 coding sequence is TGTGCCAGCTCACCACCGAGTCTTCGATCGGGCTATGGCTACACCTTC. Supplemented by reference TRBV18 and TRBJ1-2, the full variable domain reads NAGVMQNPRHLVRRRGQEARLRCSPMKGHSHVYWYRQLPEEGLKFMVYLQKENIIDESGMPKERFSAEFPKEGPSILRIQQVVRGDSAAYFCASSPPSLRSGYGYTFGSGTRLTVV.

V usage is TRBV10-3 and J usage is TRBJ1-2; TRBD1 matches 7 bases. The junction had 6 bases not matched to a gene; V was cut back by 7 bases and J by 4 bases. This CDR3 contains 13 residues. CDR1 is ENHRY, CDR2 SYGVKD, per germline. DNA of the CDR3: TGTGCCATCACCCCTGACAGGGCCTATGGCTACACCTTC. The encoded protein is CAITPDRAYGYTF.